What follows are 10 T cell receptor beta chains derived from one specimen sequenced in a study of cytotoxic CD8 clonotypes in ibrutinib-treated CLL. The data were produced by immunoSEQ multiplex PCR, yet TCRdb's version contains in-frame clones alone and is incomplete. The table records 130,000 to 150,000 clones, approximately 80% of them present only once. This specimen was PBMCs, taken after 12 months of ibrutinib treatment. The receptors shown here come from a human donor with chronic lymphocytic leukemia.

This sequence joins TRBV11-2 and TRBJ2-3; 9 bases agree with TRBD2. J was trimmed by 2 bases and V by 0 bases; bases with no gene match: 12. The CDR3 spans 19 residues. CDR1 and CDR2 (germline): SGHAT, FQNNGV. The CDR3 sequence is CASSLDYRLAGVITDTQYF. The CDR3 DNA is TGTGCCAGCAGCTTAGATTACCGATTAGCGGGAGTTATCACAGATACGCAGTATTTT.

This chain links TRBV7-8 with TRBJ2-7; D remains ambiguous. The CDR3 is made up of 18 amino acids. Germline values: CDR1 SGHVS, CDR2 FQNEAQ. V shed 5 bases and J shed 0 bases, with 23 bases lying between them. Here the CDR3 DNA reads TGTGCCAGCAGCCTAAACAACCAACAGATGTCTTTCTCCTACGAGCAGTACTTC. This gives the protein CASSLNNQQMSFSYEQYF.

The chain has TRBV11-3 and TRBJ2-5; the match to TRBD1 covers 12 bases. The CDR3 runs to 17 residues. The ends lost 6 bases at V and 4 bases at J; junction bases unmatched: 12. CDR1 is SGHNT, CDR2 YENEEA, per germline. The CDR3 is CASSSGTGGMVGETQYF. The CDR3 DNA sequence: TGTGCCAGCAGTTCTGGGACAGGGGGCATGGTCGGAGAGACCCAGTACTTC.

This clone was observed a few times. V gene TRBV29-1 combines with J gene TRBJ1-1, with 8 positions matching TRBD1. There are 11 residues in the CDR3. V gave up 8 bases and J gave up 6 bases; unmatched junction bases: 5. Germline loops: CDR1 SQVTM, CDR2 ANQGSEA. The CDR3, as DNA: TGCAGCACCAGGACAGGGCCTGAAGCTTTCTTT. Translation: CSTRTGPEAFF.

The V gene is TRBV10-3, the J gene TRBJ2-2; D call uncertain. Germline loops: CDR1 ENHRY, CDR2 SYGVKD. The CDR3 consists of 12 residues. The ends were cut back, 8 bases at V and 4 bases at J, with 8 bases in the middle. CDR3 DNA sequence: TGTGCCATCTCTTCGGGCACCGGGGAGCTGTTTTTT. It encodes CAISSGTGELFF.

The gene calls are TRBV5-5 and TRBJ1-1, with no clear D. V lost 4 bases and J 0 bases, leaving 10 bases between the germline ends. This CDR3 spans 14 amino acids. The germline V gene has CDR1 SGHKS and CDR2 YYEKEE (reference sequence). The CDR3 DNA sequence: TGTGCCAGCAGCCCCGAGGTTATGAACACTGAAGCTTTCTTT. Translating gives CASSPEVMNTEAFF.

The sample holds one count of this clone. J is TRBJ2-3 and V is TRBV5-1; D not certain. CDR3 length equals 13 residues. The V end lost 0 bases, the J end lost 2 bases, and 4 bases lay between the germline ends. Germline assignment: CDR1 SGHRS and CDR2 YFSETQ. The CDR3 reads CASSLADTDTQYF. The CDR3 DNA is TGCGCCAGCAGCTTGGCGGACACAGATACGCAGTATTTT.

The CDR3 is CASSFSRLNEQFF. CDR3 coding DNA: TGTGCCAGCAGCTTTAGTAGGCTTAATGAGCAGTTCTTC. The rearrangement joins TRBV7-6 to TRBJ2-1; no clear D gene. In germline, CDR1 is SGHVS, CDR2 FNYEAQ. With 3 bases removed from V and 7 bases from J, the gap between germline ends came to 10 bases. This CDR3 contains 13 residues.

The chain is built from TRBV4-2 and TRBJ2-7; perhaps TRBD1 as D (6 bases). Germline loops: CDR1 LGHNA, CDR2 YNFKEQ. The CDR3 has 12 amino acids. V lost 2 bases to trimming and J lost 5 bases, with 7 bases between them. The CDR3 spells CASSQTGNEQYF. The CDR3 DNA reads as TGTGCCAGCAGCCAAACAGGGAACGAGCAGTACTTC.

The rearrangement uses TRBV7-2 and TRBJ2-5, with a tentative D call TRBD2 (5 bases). Looked up from germline, CDR1 is SGHTA and CDR2 is FQGNSA. V lost 4 bases and J lost 3, with 15 bases in between. The CDR3 is 15 residues long. DNA of the CDR3: TGTGCCAGCAGCTACTACCACCCAGCGGAAGAGACCCAGTACTTC. Encoded protein: CASSYYHPAEETQYF. Full variable domain (missing parts from reference TRBV7-2 and TRBJ2-5): GAGVSQSPSNKVTEKGKDVELRCDPISGHTALYWYRQSLGQGLEFLIYFQGNSAPDKSGLPSDRFSAERTGGSVSTLTIQRTQQEDSAVYLCASSYYHPAEETQYFGPGTRLLVL.